The 29 T cell receptor beta chains in this list originate from one sample, sequenced in a study of T cells in Graves' hyperthyroidism and ophthalmopathy. The TCR beta CDR3 regions underwent amplification using RNA transcripts as the source. The TCR CDR3 was amplified in a first-round RT-PCR using the HTBI primer set. TCRdb used MiXCR to reprocess the multiplex PCR reads, holding one entry per CDR3 protein. Seen here are over 700,000 distinct CDR3 sequences, around 38% observed once, and the top ten hold roughly 8.3%. The material sequenced was blood. All receptors derive from a man aged 18-30 years with Graves' hyperthyroidism.

There are a few counts of this clonotype. The chain has TRBV7-6 and TRBJ1-4; D not resolved. The CDR3 is made up of 16 amino acids. CDR1 is SGHVS, CDR2 FNYEAQ, per germline. V was trimmed by 2 bases and J by 6 bases, leaving 16 bases between them. The CDR3 region has the DNA TGTGCCAGCAGCTTATCCGCGGAGGTACTTGATGAAAAACTGTTTTTT. Its protein is CASSLSAEVLDEKLFF.

The rearrangement links TRBV19 to TRBJ1-1; D possibly corresponds to TRBD1 (5 bases). V was trimmed by 4 bases and J by 7 bases, leaving 16 bases between them. The germline V gene has CDR1 LNHDA and CDR2 SQIVND (reference sequence). The CDR3 extends over 14 amino acids. CDR3 amino acids: CASSKVGGKNEAFF. The CDR3 DNA sequence: TGTGCCAGTAGTAAGGTTGGGGGAAAGAATGAAGCTTTCTTT. The full variable domain, completed using reference TRBV19 and TRBJ1-1, is DGGITQSPKYLFRKEGQNVTLSCEQNLNHDAMYWYRQDPGQGLRLIYYSQIVNDFQKGDIAEGYSVSREKKESFPLTVTSAQKNPTAFYLCASSKVGGKNEAFFGQGTRLTVV.

Regarding this clonotype: Germline and junction disagree at one end, which may indicate a read error. This chain joins TRBV29-1 and TRBJ2-7; TRBD1 agrees at 7 bases. Germline CDR1 is SQVTM and CDR2 is ANQGSEA. The CDR3 runs to 13 residues. The CDR3: CSELEGATYEQCF. The CDR3, as DNA: TGCAGTGAACTCGAGGGGGCGACCTACGAGCAGTGCTTC.

This clonotype was counted only a few times. This sequence joins TRBV11-2 and TRBJ2-7; a possible D gene is TRBD2 (5 bases). The J call may not be correct, given that the DNA end is closer to TRBJ2-5. Germline CDR1 and CDR2: SGHAT and FQNNGV. This CDR3 contains 14 residues. CDR3 DNA sequence: TGTGCCACCGAGTTTGGGGAGTACCAAGAGACCCAGTACTTC. This sequence encodes CATEFGEYQETQYF.

The rearrangement uses TRBV24-1 and TRBJ1-6, with 7 bases fitting TRBD1. J gave up 6 bases and V 4 bases, and 11 bases lay outside the gene matches. The CDR3 contains 17 residues. Looked up from germline, CDR1 is KGHDR and CDR2 is SFDVKD. CDR3 nucleotide sequence: TGTGCCACCAGTGAAATCCATCAGACAGGGACTAATTCACCCCTCCACTTT. It codes for CATSEIHQTGTNSPLHF.

This clonotype occurred many times. The chain joins TRBV10-2 to TRBJ1-1; the D gene is possibly TRBD1 (6 bases). CDR3 length: 12 residues. The V gene's germline CDR1 is WSHSY and CDR2 SAAADI. Between the trimmed V and J ends, which lost 8 bases and 6 bases, there was a span of 13 bases. The CDR3 DNA is TGCGCCAGCTCTCATACAGGGTCTGAAGCTTTCTTT. This gives the protein CASSHTGSEAFF.

This clonotype was recorded a few times. The chain combines TRBV7-2 with TRBJ1-4; D remains unclear. Trimming cost V 5 bases and J 2 bases, with 6 bases left between them. The CDR3 contains 13 residues. In germline, CDR1 is SGHTA, CDR2 FQGNSA. In DNA, the CDR3 is TGTGCCAGCAGCATACAGACTAATGAAAAACTGTTTTTT. It is translated as CASSIQTNEKLFF.

This chain uses TRBV2 with TRBJ1-2; D is unresolved. The V gene's germline CDR1 is SNHLY and CDR2 FYNNEI. V was pared by 1 base and J by 12 bases, with 12 bases between. This CDR3 is 12 amino acids long. The CDR3 DNA follows: TGTGCCAGCAGTGAAGGATACCGAGGAAACACCTTC. Its protein product is CASSEGYRGNTF.

The CDR3 DNA is TGTGCCAGCAGTGAACTGGGTGAGCAGTTCTTC. Protein: CASSELGEQFF. This chain uses TRBV2 with TRBJ2-5; D ambiguous. The end of the DNA aligns better with TRBJ2-1, so the J call may be wrong. The V gene's germline CDR1 is SNHLY and CDR2 FYNNEI. The CDR3 consists of 11 residues.

The gene calls are TRBV6-5 and TRBJ2-5, with D possibly being TRBD2 (6 bases). V gave up 6 bases and J gave up 2 bases, with 13 bases separating them. The CDR3 covers 14 residues. Germline loops: CDR1 MNHEY, CDR2 SVGAGI. DNA for the CDR3: TGTGCCAGCAGGCGGGACGGTATGCAAGAGACCCAGTACTTC. Translation gives CASRRDGMQETQYF.

The rearrangement joins TRBV6-6 to TRBJ1-3, with D uncertain. CDR3 length: 15 amino acids. Germline CDR1 is MNHNY and CDR2 is SVGAGI (reference sequence). V lost 0 bases to trimming and J lost 0 bases, with 6 bases between them. The CDR3 region has the DNA TGTGCCAGCAGTTACTCGATCTCCTCTGGAAACACCATATATTTT. Residues: CASSYSISSGNTIYF.

The chain recombines TRBV6-6 with TRBJ2-7; TRBD1 agrees at 7 bases. J lost 3 bases, V lost 4 bases, and 12 bases had no gene match. Germline lookup yields CDR1 MNHNY and CDR2 SVGAGI (reference sequence). CDR3 length: 16 residues. The CDR3 coding sequence is TGTGCCAGCAGTTCCTTCGACAGGGAATACCTCTACGAGCAGTACTTC. It specifies CASSSFDREYLYEQYF.

This clonotype has more than one count but fewer than ten. The J gene is TRBJ1-2, the V gene TRBV29-1; 9 bases agree with TRBD1. CDR3 size: 14 residues. The junction had 3 bases not matched to a gene; V was cut back by 4 bases and J by 0 bases. CDR1 SQVTM and CDR2 ANQGSEA come from the germline V gene. CDR3 sequence reads: CSVAGTGTNYGYTF. The CDR3 region has the DNA TGCAGCGTTGCTGGGACAGGGACTAACTATGGCTACACCTTC. The full variable domain, in which reference TRBV29-1 and TRBJ1-2 provide the parts outside the CDR3, is SAVISQKPSRDICQRGTSLTIQCQVDSQVTMMFWYRQQPGQSLTLIATANQGSEATYESGFVIDKFPISRPNLTFSTLTVSNMSPEDSSIYLCSVAGTGTNYGYTFGSGTRLTVV.

The chain combines TRBV2 with TRBJ2-7, with 9 bases that match TRBD2. V trimming: 6 bases; J trimming: 6 bases; junction bases outside the gene matches: 12. CDR1 SNHLY and CDR2 FYNNEI come from the germline V gene. The CDR3 runs 15 residues. CDR3 amino acids: CASRVSAGGPREQYF. CDR3 DNA sequence: TGTGCCAGCAGGGTCTCGGCGGGAGGGCCCCGCGAGCAGTACTTC.

This chain joins TRBV19 and TRBJ1-1; D unresolved. With 1 base removed from V and 5 bases from J, the gap between germline ends came to 8 bases. CDR1 is LNHDA and CDR2 is SQIVND in the germline V gene (reference sequence). The CDR3 extends over 13 amino acids. This chain's CDR3 is CASSIGSATEAFF. CDR3 bases: TGTGCCAGTAGTATAGGGTCAGCTACTGAAGCTTTCTTT.

This clonotype was seen ten or more times. The chain recombines TRBV2 with TRBJ2-7; 11 bases map to TRBD1. CDR3 length equals 14 residues. J gave up 0 bases and V 8 bases, and 3 bases lay outside the gene matches. Germline loops: CDR1 SNHLY, CDR2 FYNNEI. The CDR3 nucleotides read TGTGCCAGCGGCGGGACAGGGGGCTCCTACGAGCAGTACTTC. Translating gives CASGGTGGSYEQYF.

This clonotype has a handful of counts. This chain joins TRBV12-3 or TRBV12-4 and TRBJ2-7; a weak D match, TRBD2 (5 bases). There are 16 residues in the CDR3. Trimming cost V 4 bases and J 0 bases, with 16 bases left between them. The CDR3 spells CASSYSRPGSSYEQYF. CDR3 coding DNA: TGTGCCAGCAGTTACTCTCGGCCGGGAAGCTCCTACGAGCAGTACTTC.

This clonotype occurred many times. The CDR3 loop reads CASTLGGASYGYTF. The DNA of the CDR3 is TGTGCCAGCACCCTTGGGGGCGCAAGCTATGGCTACACCTTC. The V and J genes are TRBV7-9 and TRBJ1-2; D perhaps matches TRBD1 (6 bases). This CDR3 comprises 14 residues. The germline V gene encodes CDR1 SEHNR and CDR2 FQNEAQ (reference sequence). The ends were cut back, 7 bases at V and 4 bases at J, with 16 bases in the middle.

This clonotype was found a few times. This chain joins TRBV7-2 and TRBJ2-6; maybe TRBD2 (6 bases). The CDR3 loop spans 15 amino acids. V was pared by 4 bases and J by 4 bases, with 11 bases between. CDR1 is SGHTA and CDR2 is FQGNSA in the germline V gene. The CDR3 DNA reads as TGTGCCAGCAGCTCCCCGGGGGACGGGGCCAACGTCCTGACTTTC. Translated, it gives CASSSPGDGANVLTF.

This clonotype was recorded many times. The V gene is TRBV7-2, the J gene TRBJ1-5; possibly TRBD1 for D (6 bases). The germline gives CDR1 SGHTA, CDR2 FQGNSA. V was cut by 5 bases and J by 11 bases, with 10 bases left in between. The CDR3 totals 11 residues. The CDR3 sequence is CASSQEGAQHF. The CDR3 coding sequence is TGTGCCAGCAGCCAGGAGGGGGCCCAGCATTTT.

The chain joins TRBV7-2 to TRBJ2-7; D uncertain. Germline loops: CDR1 SGHTA, CDR2 FQGNSA. The CDR3 covers 13 residues. V lost 1 base and J 7 bases, leaving 11 bases between the germline ends. CDR3 loop: CASSLGRSAEQYF. Written as DNA, the CDR3 is TGTGCCAGCAGCTTAGGACGCAGCGCGGAGCAGTACTTC. Full variable domain (remainder filled in from reference TRBV7-2 and TRBJ2-7): GAGVSQSPSNKVTEKGKDVELRCDPISGHTALYWYRQSLGQGLEFLIYFQGNSAPDKSGLPSDRFSAERTGGSVSTLTIQRTQQEDSAVYLCASSLGRSAEQYFGPGTRLTVT.

This clonotype appeared many times. The V gene is TRBV19, the J gene TRBJ1-4, with D possibly matching TRBD1 (6 bases). CDR1 and CDR2 (germline): LNHDA, SQIVND (reference sequence). The CDR3 extends over 13 amino acids. Trimming cost V 9 bases and J 5 bases, with 13 bases left between them. Here the CDR3 reads CASRTAPNEKLFF. For the CDR3, the DNA is TGTGCCAGCAGGACAGCCCCGAATGAAAAACTGTTTTTT.

This clonotype was recorded many times. CDR3 protein: CSVESVGAYGYTF. The CDR3 DNA sequence: TGCAGCGTTGAGAGTGTGGGGGCATATGGCTACACCTTC. This rearrangement joins TRBV29-1 to TRBJ1-2, with D possibly TRBD1 on 6 matching bases. CDR3 size: 13 residues. V gave up 3 bases and J gave up 5 bases, with 13 bases separating them. Germline lookup yields CDR1 SQVTM and CDR2 ANQGSEA.

In regard to this clonotype: A junction end diverges from the germline sequence, so it may reflect a read error. The chain couples TRBV5-1 to TRBJ2-7, with D perhaps matching TRBD1 (5 bases). Germline V CDR1 and CDR2: SGHRS, YFSETQ. The CDR3 is 14 amino acids. The DNA of the CDR3 is TGTGCCAGCAGCTTAGGGCCGACAGAATACGAGCAGTACTTC. Its protein is CASSLGPTEYEQYF.

In this sample, this clonotype turned up a few times. The chain recombines TRBV7-3 with TRBJ1-1; D gene ambiguous. Trimming pared 1 base from V and 4 bases from J, leaving 16 bases between. The length of the CDR3 is 16 residues. Germline lookup yields CDR1 SGHTA and CDR2 FQGTGA. CDR3 coding DNA: TGTGCCAGCAGCTTAAGTCCGGCGTTCGGGCCCACTGAAGCTTTCTTT. This codes for CASSLSPAFGPTEAFF.

Many counts were recorded for this clonotype. The gene calls are TRBV19 and TRBJ1-5; no firm D call. This CDR3 has 13 amino acids. Deletions cut 10 bases from V and 0 bases from J, with 10 bases between. Germline V lookup: CDR1 LNHDA, CDR2 SQIVND (reference sequence). CDR3 region: CATTEDSNQPQHF. The CDR3 nucleotides read TGTGCCACCACAGAGGATAGCAATCAGCCCCAGCATTTT.

This clonotype was observed a few times. The rearrangement links TRBV19 to TRBJ2-2; no definite D call. V dropped 5 bases and J dropped 3 bases, with 10 bases sitting between them. The CDR3 spans 14 residues. Germline lookup yields CDR1 LNHDA and CDR2 SQIVND (reference sequence). Here the CDR3 reads CASSHTADTGELFF. Written as DNA, the CDR3 is TGTGCCAGTAGTCATACGGCTGACACCGGGGAGCTGTTTTTT.

This clonotype was counted many times. The genes are TRBV7-8 and TRBJ2-7, with D possibly being TRBD2 (5 bases). V was pared by 3 bases and J by 2 bases, with 11 bases between. The germline V gene encodes CDR1 SGHVS and CDR2 FQNEAQ. The CDR3 is 14 residues long. CDR3 in amino acids: CASSLAGSPYEQYF. The CDR3 nucleotides read TGTGCCAGCAGCTTGGCGGGCAGTCCCTACGAGCAGTACTTC.

The V call is TRBV19, the J call TRBJ1-3; the D gene is possibly TRBD1 (6 bases). Trimming left V 1 base short and J 0 bases short, with 10 bases between. The CDR3 is 16 residues long. Germline V gene data show CDR1 as LNHDA and CDR2 as SQIVND (reference sequence). In nucleotides, the CDR3 is TGTGCCAGTAGTATAGTAGGGGACAACTCTGGAAACACCATATATTTT. It yields the protein CASSIVGDNSGNTIYF.